A selection of T cell receptor beta chains follows, all from one sample in a study of blood T cell repertoires in COVID-19. Profiling relied on immunoSEQ multiplex PCR, and the TCRdb table lists in-frame clones only, not all of them. The sample carries about 81,000 clones, about 86% recorded once. Sequencing was done on a sample of peripheral blood. All receptors derive from an elderly woman with acute or convalescent COVID-19. Each CDR3 is given with its conserved first and last residue. Fields, in order: D gene, J gene, clone size, V gene, CDR3 protein, CDR3 DNA. D genes are given only for firm matches. The size entry is marked missing in some rows and otherwise reads once, few, many or a size class.

TRBD1	TRBJ2-3	NA	TRBV6-2/TRBV6-3	CASSSGQGRTDTQYF	TGTGCCAGCAGTTCCGGACAGGGGAGGACAGATACGCAGTATTTT
NA	TRBJ2-1	NA	TRBV6-5	CASHQGGGSYNEQFF	TGTGCCAGCCACCAAGGGGGGGGCTCCTACAATGAGCAGTTCTTC
NA	TRBJ1-2	NA	TRBV29-1	CSVEDPLYGYTF	TGCAGCGTTGAAGATCCCCTCTATGGCTACACCTTC
NA	TRBJ1-2	NA	TRBV19	CASSSPTRPSNYGYTF	TGTGCCAGTAGTTCACCGACTCGGCCCTCAAACTATGGCTACACCTTC
TRBD2	TRBJ2-3	NA	TRBV10-3	CASAAGTSGRAADTQYF	TGTGCCAGCGCGGCTGGGACTAGCGGGAGGGCGGCGGATACGCAGTATTTT
TRBD2	TRBJ2-7	NA	TRBV6-2/TRBV6-3	CASSNLDLAGVSYEQYF	TGTGCCAGCAGTAACCTCGATCTAGCGGGGGTCTCCTACGAGCAGTACTTC
NA	TRBJ1-1	NA	TRBV27	CASSLRRTVNTEAFF	TGTGCCAGCAGTTTACGACGGACAGTAAACACTGAAGCTTTCTTT
NA	TRBJ2-2	NA	TRBV7-8	CASSPRVAGQGTGELFF	TGTGCCAGCAGCCCCCGGGTGGCCGGCCAGGGGACCGGGGAGCTGTTTTTT
NA	TRBJ1-2	NA	TRBV15	CATSRDLVVGYTF	TGTGCCACCAGCAGAGATTTAGTAGTTGGCTACACCTTC
TRBD2	TRBJ2-3	NA	TRBV7-3	CASSGGAGGPPGTDTQYF	TGTGCCAGCAGCGGAGGGGCGGGGGGCCCCCCCGGCACAGATACGCAGTATTTT
NA	TRBJ1-2	NA	TRBV5-6	CASSDVAPTRGYTF	TGTGCCAGCAGCGATGTCGCCCCTACTCGGGGCTACACCTTC
NA	TRBJ1-2	NA	TRBV18	CASSPEASKGGYTF	TGTGCCAGCTCACCGGAGGCGTCTAAGGGTGGCTACACCTTC
NA	TRBJ1-2	NA	TRBV12-3/TRBV12-4	CASTAENYGYTF	TGTGCCAGCACTGCGGAGAACTATGGCTACACCTTC
TRBD1	TRBJ2-7	once	TRBV19	CASSTRQGPYEQYF	TGTGCCAGTAGTACCCGACAGGGCCCCTACGAGCAGTACTTC
NA	TRBJ1-2	NA	TRBV30	CACLRRDYGYTF	TGTGCCTGCCTCAGACGGGACTATGGCTACACCTTC
NA	TRBJ1-2	NA	TRBV12-3/TRBV12-4	CASSLRGYGYTF	TGTGCCAGCAGTTTACGGGGGTACGGCTACACCTTC
TRBD1	TRBJ2-3	few	TRBV11-3	CASSKQGGTDTQYF	TGTGCCAGCAGCAAACAGGGGGGCACAGATACGCAGTATTTT
NA	TRBJ2-3	NA	TRBV7-8	CASSLGGGGATDTQYF	TGTGCCAGCAGCTTAGGCGGCGGAGGGGCCACAGATACGCAGTATTTT
NA	TRBJ1-4	NA	TRBV6-5	CASTVPGIEKLFF	TGTGCCAGCACCGTACCGGGTATTGAAAAACTGTTTTTT
TRBD2	TRBJ2-7	NA	TRBV25-1	CASSDRGGVAEQYF	TGTGCCAGCAGTGATCGCGGGGGGGTTGCCGAGCAGTACTTC
NA	TRBJ2-1	NA	TRBV12-5	CASALSRGGNEQFF	TGTGCTAGTGCACTATCCCGGGGAGGCAATGAGCAGTTCTTC
NA	TRBJ2-1	NA	TRBV11-3	CASSLGRGNEQFF	TGTGCCAGCAGCTTAGGGCGGGGCAATGAGCAGTTCTTC
NA	TRBJ2-3	NA	TRBV19	CASSIRRPPNQDTQYF	TGTGCCAGTAGTATTAGGAGGCCCCCAAACCAAGATACGCAGTATTTT
NA	TRBJ2-3	few	TRBV30	CAWSRSGRTDTQYF	TGTGCCTGGAGTCGAAGCGGGCGCACAGATACGCAGTATTTT
TRBD2	TRBJ2-1	NA	TRBV5-4	CASSLGTSGGSGNEQFF	TGTGCCAGCAGCTTGGGGACTAGCGGGGGGTCGGGGAATGAGCAGTTCTTC
NA	TRBJ2-3	once	TRBV10-1	CASSDRVGTDTQYF	TGCGCCAGCAGTGACAGGGTGGGCACAGATACGCAGTATTTT
NA	TRBJ1-2	NA	TRBV3-1/TRBV3-2	CASSQSISNYGYTF	TGTGCCAGCAGCCAAAGCATATCTAACTATGGCTACACCTTC
TRBD1	TRBJ1-4	once	TRBV7-8	CASSERTGVIYEKLFF	TGTGCCAGCAGCGAGCGGACAGGGGTGATATATGAAAAACTGTTTTTT
TRBD2	TRBJ2-2	NA	TRBV11-2	CASSPGLASTGELFF	TGTGCCAGCAGCCCAGGACTAGCCTCCACCGGGGAGCTGTTTTTT
NA	TRBJ2-4	few	TRBV19	CASRPTYENIQYF	TGTGCCAGTAGACCGACATATGAAAACATTCAGTACTTC
TRBD1	TRBJ1-3	NA	TRBV7-2	CASSLGGQSGNTIYF	TGTGCCAGCAGCTTGGGGGGACAGTCTGGAAACACCATATATTTT
NA	TRBJ2-1	NA	TRBV13	CASSYRGGNEQFF	TGTGCCAGCAGTTACAGGGGAGGCAATGAGCAGTTCTTC
NA	TRBJ1-1	NA	TRBV7-9	CASSLYVGRGNTEAFF	TGTGCCAGCAGCCTCTATGTGGGGAGGGGGAACACTGAAGCTTTCTTT
NA	TRBJ2-2	NA	TRBV12-3/TRBV12-4	CASSSRDTGELFF	TGTGCCAGCAGTTCCAGGGACACCGGGGAGCTGTTTTTT
NA	TRBJ1-5	NA	TRBV19	CASTPRGARNQPQHF	TGTGCCAGTACCCCTCGGGGGGCGCGCAATCAGCCCCAGCATTTT
TRBD1	TRBJ2-5	NA	TRBV2	CASSWDRGNQETQYF	TGTGCCAGCAGCTGGGACAGGGGGAACCAAGAGACCCAGTACTTC
TRBD2	TRBJ2-1	NA	TRBV4-1	CASSQDYSTSGRYEQFF	TGCGCCAGCAGCCAAGATTATAGTACTAGCGGGAGGTATGAGCAGTTCTTC
NA	TRBJ1-1	NA	TRBV6-2/TRBV6-3	CASNPPGLGKNTEAFF	TGTGCCAGCAACCCACCGGGACTCGGGAAGAACACTGAAGCTTTCTTT
TRBD1	TRBJ1-1	NA	TRBV6-5	CASSTDRGTEAFF	TGTGCCAGCAGCACGGACAGGGGCACTGAAGCTTTCTTT
NA	TRBJ1-6	once	TRBV19	CASSTGHSSYNSPLHF	TGTGCCAGTAGTACGGGACACAGCTCCTATAATTCACCCCTCCACTTT
NA	TRBJ1-1	NA	TRBV6-5	CASSYSAGDTNTEAFF	TGTGCCAGCAGTTACTCGGCAGGGGACACGAACACTGAAGCTTTCTTT
TRBD1	TRBJ2-2	NA	TRBV6-5	CASANRGPGELFF	TGTGCCAGCGCAAACAGGGGGCCCGGGGAGCTGTTTTTT
TRBD1	TRBJ2-5	NA	TRBV5-1	CASSWGQGQETQYF	TGCGCCAGCAGCTGGGGACAGGGGCAAGAGACCCAGTACTTC
NA	TRBJ2-2	once	TRBV12-3/TRBV12-4	CASSRNTGELFF	TGTGCCAGCAGCAGAAACACCGGGGAGCTGTTTTTT
NA	TRBJ1-3	NA	TRBV7-2	CASSLARGNTIYF	TGTGCCAGCAGCTTAGCGAGGGGAAACACCATATATTTT
NA	TRBJ2-3	once	TRBV15	CATSGQLNPSTDTQYF	TGTGCCACCAGCGGTCAACTAAATCCTAGCACAGATACGCAGTATTTT
NA	TRBJ1-1	NA	TRBV7-2	CASSLTGGTEAFF	TGTGCCAGCAGCTTGACGGGGGGCACTGAAGCTTTCTTT
TRBD1	TRBJ1-1	NA	TRBV27	CASSLLGPSGQRNTEAFF	TGTGCCAGCAGTTTATTGGGCCCTTCGGGACAGCGTAACACTGAAGCTTTCTTT
TRBD2	TRBJ2-1	NA	TRBV6-5	CASSYSRLAGDNEQFF	TGTGCCAGCAGTTACTCGAGGCTAGCGGGAGACAATGAGCAGTTCTTC
NA	TRBJ1-5	NA	TRBV9	CASSVGATGNQPQHF	TGTGCCAGCAGCGTAGGAGCAACGGGCAATCAGCCCCAGCATTTT
NA	TRBJ2-7	NA	TRBV20-1	CSASVGALNEQYF	TGCAGTGCTAGTGTGGGAGCTCTCAACGAGCAGTACTTC